This T cell receptor (beta chain) originates from a study of OX40 agonist ivuxolimab in advanced cancers. V was shortened by 2 bases and J by 5 bases, with 18 bases between the two germline ends. The CDR3 spans 15 residues. The germline CDR1 and CDR2 sequences are GTSNPN and SVGIG (reference sequence). The timepoints at which blood was sampled were baseline, cycle 4 day 1, and cycle 7 day 1. Here immunoSEQ multiplex PCR was the method, and the copy in TCRdb shows in-frame clones only, minus some. This table has 82,000 or so clones, 92% appearing once. Sequenced material: CD4+ or CD8+ T cells sorted from blood, taken in a trial of the OX40 agonist ivuxolimab. This receptor was identified in an adult with an advanced solid tumor such as melanoma, head and neck, liver or kidney cancer. The chain links TRBV30 to TRBJ2-5; TRBD1 might be the D (5 bases). CDR3 sequence (DNA): TGTGCCTGGAGTTCCCCCGGCAGGGTGATGGAGACCCAGTACTTC. Translation gives CAWSSPGRVMETQYF.